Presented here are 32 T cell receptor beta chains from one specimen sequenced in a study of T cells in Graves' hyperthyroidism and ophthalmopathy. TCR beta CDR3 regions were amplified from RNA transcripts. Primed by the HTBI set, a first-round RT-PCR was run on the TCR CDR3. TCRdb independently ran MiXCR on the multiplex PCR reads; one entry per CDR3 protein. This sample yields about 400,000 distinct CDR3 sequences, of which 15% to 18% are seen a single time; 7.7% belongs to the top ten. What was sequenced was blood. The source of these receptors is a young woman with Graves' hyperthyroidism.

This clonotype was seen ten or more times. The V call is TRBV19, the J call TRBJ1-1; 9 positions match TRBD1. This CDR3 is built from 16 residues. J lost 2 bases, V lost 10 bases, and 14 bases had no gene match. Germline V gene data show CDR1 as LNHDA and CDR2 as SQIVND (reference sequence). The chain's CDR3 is CATDSPNRGRNTEAFF. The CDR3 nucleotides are TGTGCCACCGACAGCCCCAACAGGGGGCGAAACACTGAAGCTTTCTTT. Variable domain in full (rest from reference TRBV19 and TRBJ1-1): DGGITQSPKYLFRKEGQNVTLSCEQNLNHDAMYWYRQDPGQGLRLIYYSQIVNDFQKGDIAEGYSVSREKKESFPLTVTSAQKNPTAFYLCATDSPNRGRNTEAFFGQGTRLTVV.

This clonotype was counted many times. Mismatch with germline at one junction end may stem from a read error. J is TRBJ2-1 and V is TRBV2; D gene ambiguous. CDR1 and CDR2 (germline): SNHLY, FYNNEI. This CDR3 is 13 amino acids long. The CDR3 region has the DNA TGTGCCAGCATTGAAGTAAGGGTCAATGAGCAGTTCTTC. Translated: CASIEVRVNEQFF.

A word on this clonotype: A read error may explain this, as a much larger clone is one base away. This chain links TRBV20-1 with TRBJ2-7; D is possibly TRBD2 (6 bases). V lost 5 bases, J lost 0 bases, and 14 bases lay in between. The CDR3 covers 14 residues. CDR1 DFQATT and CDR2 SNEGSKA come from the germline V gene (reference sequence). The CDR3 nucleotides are TGCAGTGCTTGGGCAGGGCGGGACTCCTACGAGCAGTACTTC. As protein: CSAWAGRDSYEQYF.

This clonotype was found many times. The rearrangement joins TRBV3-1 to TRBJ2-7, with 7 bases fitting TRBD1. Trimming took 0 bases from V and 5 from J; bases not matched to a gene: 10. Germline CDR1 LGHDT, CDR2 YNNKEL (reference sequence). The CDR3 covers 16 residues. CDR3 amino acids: CASSQDKGAKAHEQYF. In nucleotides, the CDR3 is TGTGCCAGCAGCCAAGATAAGGGGGCTAAGGCCCACGAGCAGTACTTC.

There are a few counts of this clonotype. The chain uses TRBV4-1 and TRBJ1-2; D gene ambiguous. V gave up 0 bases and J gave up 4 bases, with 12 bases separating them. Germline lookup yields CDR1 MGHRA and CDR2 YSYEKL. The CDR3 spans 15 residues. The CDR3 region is CASSQENRMGYGYTF. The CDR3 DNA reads TGCGCCAGCAGCCAAGAAAATAGAATGGGCTATGGCTACACCTTC.

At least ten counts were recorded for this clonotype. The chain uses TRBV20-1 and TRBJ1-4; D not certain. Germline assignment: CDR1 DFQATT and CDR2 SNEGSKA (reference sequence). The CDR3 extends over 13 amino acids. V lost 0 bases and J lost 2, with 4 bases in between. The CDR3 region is CSAREWTNEKLFF. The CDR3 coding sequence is TGCAGTGCTAGAGAGTGGACTAATGAAAAACTGTTTTTT.

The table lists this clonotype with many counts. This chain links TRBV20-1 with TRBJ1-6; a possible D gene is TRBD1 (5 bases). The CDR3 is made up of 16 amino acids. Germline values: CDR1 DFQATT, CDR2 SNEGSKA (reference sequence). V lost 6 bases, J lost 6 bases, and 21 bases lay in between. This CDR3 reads CSAHPLAGVFNSPLHF. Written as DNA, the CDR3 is TGCAGTGCCCACCCCTTGGCGGGGGTTTTTAATTCACCCCTCCACTTT.

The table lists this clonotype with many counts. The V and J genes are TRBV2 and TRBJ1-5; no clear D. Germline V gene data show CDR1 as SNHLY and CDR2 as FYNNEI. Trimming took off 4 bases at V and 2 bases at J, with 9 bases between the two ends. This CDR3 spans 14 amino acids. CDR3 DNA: TGTGCCAGCAGTGTCGCAGTAGGCAATCAGCCCCAGCATTTT. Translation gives CASSVAVGNQPQHF.

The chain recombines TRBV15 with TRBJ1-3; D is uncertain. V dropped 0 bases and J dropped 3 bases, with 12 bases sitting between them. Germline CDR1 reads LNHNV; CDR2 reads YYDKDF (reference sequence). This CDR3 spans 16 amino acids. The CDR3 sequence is CATSRDRHAVGNTIYF. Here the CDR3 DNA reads TGTGCCACCAGCAGAGATCGGCATGCAGTTGGAAACACCATATATTTT.

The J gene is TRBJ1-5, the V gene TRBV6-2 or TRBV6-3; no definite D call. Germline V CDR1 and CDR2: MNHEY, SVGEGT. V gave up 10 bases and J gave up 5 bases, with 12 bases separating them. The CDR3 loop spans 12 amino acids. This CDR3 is CATYGEYQPQHF. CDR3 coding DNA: TGTGCCACCTACGGGGAGTATCAGCCCCAGCATTTT.

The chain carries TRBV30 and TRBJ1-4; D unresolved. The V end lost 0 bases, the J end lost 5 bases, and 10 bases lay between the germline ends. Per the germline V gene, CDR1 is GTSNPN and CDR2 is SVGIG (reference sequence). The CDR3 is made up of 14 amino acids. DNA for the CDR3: TGTGCCTGGAGTGTACTCACGGTGAATGAAAAACTGTTTTTT. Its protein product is CAWSVLTVNEKLFF.

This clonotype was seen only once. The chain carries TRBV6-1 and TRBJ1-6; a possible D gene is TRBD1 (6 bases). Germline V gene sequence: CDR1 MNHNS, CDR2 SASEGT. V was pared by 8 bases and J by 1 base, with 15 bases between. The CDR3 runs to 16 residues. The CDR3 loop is CASGGLGESYNSPLHF. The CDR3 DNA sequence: TGTGCCAGCGGGGGGCTCGGGGAGTCCTATAATTCACCCCTCCACTTT.

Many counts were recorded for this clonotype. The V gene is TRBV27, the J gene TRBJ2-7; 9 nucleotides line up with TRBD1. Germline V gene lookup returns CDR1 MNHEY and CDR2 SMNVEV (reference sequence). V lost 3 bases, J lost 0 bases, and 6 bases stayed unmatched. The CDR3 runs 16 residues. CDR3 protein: CASSFVSGQGSYEQYF. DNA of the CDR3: TGTGCCAGCAGTTTTGTATCGGGACAGGGCTCCTACGAGCAGTACTTC.

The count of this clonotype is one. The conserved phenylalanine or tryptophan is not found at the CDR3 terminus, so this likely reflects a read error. This chain's CDR3 is CAKRRDRFLEQYL. As DNA, the CDR3 is TGTGCCAAAAGGCGGGACAGGTTTCTCGAGCAGTACCTC. The gene calls are TRBV19 and TRBJ2-7; 8 nucleotides align to TRBD1. The CDR3 contains 13 residues. J was trimmed by 6 bases and V by 10 bases; bases with no gene match: 11. CDR1 and CDR2 (germline): LNHDA, SQIVND (reference sequence).

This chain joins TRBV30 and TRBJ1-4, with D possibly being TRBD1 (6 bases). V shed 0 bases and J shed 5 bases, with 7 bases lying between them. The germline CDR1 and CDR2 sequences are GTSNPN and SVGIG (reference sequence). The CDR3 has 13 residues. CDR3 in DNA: TGTGCCTGGAGTGTAGGGGGAAATGAAAAACTGTTTTTT. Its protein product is CAWSVGGNEKLFF.

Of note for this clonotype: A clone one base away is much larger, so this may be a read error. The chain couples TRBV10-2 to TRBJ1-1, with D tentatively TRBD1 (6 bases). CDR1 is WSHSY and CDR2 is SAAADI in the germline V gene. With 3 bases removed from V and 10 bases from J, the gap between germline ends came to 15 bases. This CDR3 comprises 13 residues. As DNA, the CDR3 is TGCGCCAGCAGTGATTTGTACAGGGCGGGAGCTTTCTTT. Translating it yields CASSDLYRAGAFF.

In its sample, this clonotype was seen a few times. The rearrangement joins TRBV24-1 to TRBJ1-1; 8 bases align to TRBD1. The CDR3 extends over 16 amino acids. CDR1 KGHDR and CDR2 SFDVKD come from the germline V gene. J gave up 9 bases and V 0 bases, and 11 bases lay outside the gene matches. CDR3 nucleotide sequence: TGTGCCACCAGTGATTTGCAGGGGGCCCCTCTCGGGAAAGCTTTCTTT. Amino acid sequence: CATSDLQGAPLGKAFF.

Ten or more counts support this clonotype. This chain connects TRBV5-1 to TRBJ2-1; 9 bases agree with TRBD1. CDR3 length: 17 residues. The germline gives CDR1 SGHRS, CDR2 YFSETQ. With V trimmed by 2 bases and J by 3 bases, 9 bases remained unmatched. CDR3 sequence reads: CASSFNRGPSHYNEQFF. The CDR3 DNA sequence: TGCGCCAGCAGCTTTAACAGGGGGCCGAGCCACTACAATGAGCAGTTCTTC.

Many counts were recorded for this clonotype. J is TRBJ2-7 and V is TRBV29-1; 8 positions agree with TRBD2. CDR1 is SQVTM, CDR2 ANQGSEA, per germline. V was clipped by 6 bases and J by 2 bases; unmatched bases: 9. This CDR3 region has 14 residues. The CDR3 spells CSVSGTSEAYEQYF. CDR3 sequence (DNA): TGCAGCGTCTCCGGGACTAGTGAAGCCTACGAGCAGTACTTC.

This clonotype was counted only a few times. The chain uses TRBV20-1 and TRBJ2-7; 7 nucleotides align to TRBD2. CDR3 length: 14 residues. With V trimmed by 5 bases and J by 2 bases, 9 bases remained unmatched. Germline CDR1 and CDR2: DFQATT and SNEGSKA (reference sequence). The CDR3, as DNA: TGCAGTGCTGGGGGGGGGGGAAACACCTACGAGCAGTACTTC. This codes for CSAGGGGNTYEQYF.

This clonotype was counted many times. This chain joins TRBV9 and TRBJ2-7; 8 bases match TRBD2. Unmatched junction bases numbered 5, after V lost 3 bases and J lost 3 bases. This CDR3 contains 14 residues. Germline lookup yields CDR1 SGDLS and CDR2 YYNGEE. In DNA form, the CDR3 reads TGTGCCAGCAGCGCGACTAGCGCCAACTACGAGCAGTACTTC. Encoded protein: CASSATSANYEQYF.

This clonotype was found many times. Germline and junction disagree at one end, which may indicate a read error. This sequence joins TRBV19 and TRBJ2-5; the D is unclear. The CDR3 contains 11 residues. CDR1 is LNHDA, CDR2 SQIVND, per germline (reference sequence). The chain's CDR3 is CASSTQETQYF. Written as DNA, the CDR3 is TGTGCCAGCAGTACCCAAGAGACCCAGTACTTC.

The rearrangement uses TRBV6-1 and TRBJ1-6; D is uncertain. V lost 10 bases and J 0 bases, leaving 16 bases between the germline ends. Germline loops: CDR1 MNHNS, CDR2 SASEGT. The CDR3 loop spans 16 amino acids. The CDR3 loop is CATERGSSSYNSPLHF. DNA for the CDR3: TGTGCCACTGAACGGGGATCGAGCTCCTATAATTCACCCCTCCACTTT.

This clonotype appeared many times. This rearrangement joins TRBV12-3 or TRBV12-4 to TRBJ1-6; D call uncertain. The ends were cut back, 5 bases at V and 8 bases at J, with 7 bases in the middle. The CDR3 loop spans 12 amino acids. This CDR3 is CASSPGDSPLHF. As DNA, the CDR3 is TGTGCCAGCAGTCCCGGGGATTCACCCCTCCACTTT.

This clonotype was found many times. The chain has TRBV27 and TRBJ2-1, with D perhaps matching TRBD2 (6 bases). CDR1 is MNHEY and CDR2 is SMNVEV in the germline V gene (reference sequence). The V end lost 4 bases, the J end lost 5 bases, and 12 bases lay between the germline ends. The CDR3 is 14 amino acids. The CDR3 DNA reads TGTGCCAGCAGTTCGGGACTCCCCGACAATGAGCAGTTCTTC. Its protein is CASSSGLPDNEQFF.

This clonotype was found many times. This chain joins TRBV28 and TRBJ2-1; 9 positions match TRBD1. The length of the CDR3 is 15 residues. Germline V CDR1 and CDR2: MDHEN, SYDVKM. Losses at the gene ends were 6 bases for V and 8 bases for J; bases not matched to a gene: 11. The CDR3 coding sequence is TGTGCCAGCAGAATAAGGGGGACAGGGAACCATGAGCAGTTCTTC. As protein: CASRIRGTGNHEQFF.

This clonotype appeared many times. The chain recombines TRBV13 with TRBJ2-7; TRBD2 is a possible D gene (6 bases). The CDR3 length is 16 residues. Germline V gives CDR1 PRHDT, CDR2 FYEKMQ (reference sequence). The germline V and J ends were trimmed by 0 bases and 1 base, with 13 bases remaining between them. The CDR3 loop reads CASSLGGGAASYEQYF. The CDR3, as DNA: TGTGCCAGCAGCTTAGGCGGAGGGGCTGCGTCCTACGAGCAGTACTTC.

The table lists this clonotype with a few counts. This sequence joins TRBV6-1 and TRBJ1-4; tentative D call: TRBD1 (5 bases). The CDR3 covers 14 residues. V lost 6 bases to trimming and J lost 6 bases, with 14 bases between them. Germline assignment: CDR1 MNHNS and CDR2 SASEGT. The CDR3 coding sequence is TGTGCCAGCAGGCCACTGAGGGACCATGAAAAACTGTTTTTT. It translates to CASRPLRDHEKLFF.

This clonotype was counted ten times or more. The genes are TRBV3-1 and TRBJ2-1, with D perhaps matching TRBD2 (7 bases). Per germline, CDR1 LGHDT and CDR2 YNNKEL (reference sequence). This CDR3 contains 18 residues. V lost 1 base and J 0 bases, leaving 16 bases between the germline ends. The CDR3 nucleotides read TGTGCCAGCAGCCAAGTTCGGGGGGCTTCACTCTCCTACAATGAGCAGTTCTTC. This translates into CASSQVRGASLSYNEQFF.

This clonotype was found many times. The CDR3 loop is CASSLSDGGAFETQYF. The CDR3 coding sequence is TGTGCCAGCAGCTTAAGTGACGGGGGGGCGTTTGAGACCCAGTACTTC. This chain connects TRBV7-2 to TRBJ2-5; 8 bases are shared with TRBD2. This CDR3 is 16 amino acids long. V lost 2 bases and J lost 5; bases outside the gene matches: 10. Germline V CDR1 and CDR2: SGHTA, FQGNSA.

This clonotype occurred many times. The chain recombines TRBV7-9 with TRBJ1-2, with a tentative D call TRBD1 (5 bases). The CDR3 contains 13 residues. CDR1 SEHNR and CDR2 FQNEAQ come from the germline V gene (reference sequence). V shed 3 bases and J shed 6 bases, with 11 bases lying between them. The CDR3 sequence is CASSLGREHGYTF. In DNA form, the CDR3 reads TGTGCCAGCAGCTTGGGCAGGGAACATGGCTACACCTTC.

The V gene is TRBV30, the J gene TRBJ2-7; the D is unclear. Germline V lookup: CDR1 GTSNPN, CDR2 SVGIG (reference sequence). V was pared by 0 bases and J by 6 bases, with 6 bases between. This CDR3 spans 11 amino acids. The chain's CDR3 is CAWSVRFEQYF. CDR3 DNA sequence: TGTGCCTGGAGTGTAAGGTTCGAGCAGTACTTC.